The T cell receptor beta chain described here comes from a study of cytomegalovirus exposure and HLA in healthy donors. CDR3 length equals 14 residues. Germline CDR1 and CDR2: LNHNV and YYDKDF (reference sequence). Unmatched junction bases numbered 0, after V lost 0 bases and J lost 3 bases. The PCR employed 60 Vbeta primers together with 13 Jbeta primers. Data came from immunoSEQ multiplex PCR; TCRdb stores just in-frame clones and leaves some out. Among some 160,000 clones listed, roughly 80% were seen once. The chain recombines TRBV15 with TRBJ1-1; 8 positions match TRBD1. Sequenced material: PBMCs. This receptor was obtained from a male donor in good health and CMV-seronegative. CDR3 nucleotides: TGTGCCACCAGCAGAGAGGGACAGGACACTGAAGCTTTCTTT. Protein product: CATSREGQDTEAFF.